This T cell receptor beta chain was profiled in a study of shared clonotypes between healthy human individuals (dated by TCRdb to 2018 to 2021). In terms of the full investigation: Two women and a few men aged 18 to 49 years were included in the cohort. The study deeply sequenced blood TCR repertoires of several healthy adults to estimate repertoire size and the extent of clonotype sharing between individuals. To increase sequencing depth and limit assay-specific biases, TCR repertoire library preparation and sequencing were carried out by different laboratories using diverse techniques. Leukapheresis yielded between about 0.8 and 9.5 billion PBMCs per donor. Overall study outcomes, separate from this receptor: Based on pairwise subsampling, the degree of clonotype sharing among donors was expected to be affected by sequencing depth. The genetic and exposure-history diversity represented was limited by the small number of donors. Sampling was restricted to blood, and TCR repertoires in tissues likely differ from the TCR repertoires found in blood.

A word on this clone: Its antigen remains undetermined. No base quality information exists; no much larger clone differs at one position.

Using the deep immunoSEQ assay, multiplex PCR amplified TCR CDR3 regions from genomic DNA. For each cell subset, the extracted genomic DNA was distributed evenly across all wells of several immunoSEQ 96-well plates, and each plate served as one replicate. Each replicate PCR for unsorted PBMC received 300 to 350 ng genomic DNA, equal to about 30,000 T cell genomes. Genomic DNA from unsorted PBMC was sequenced over ten immunoSEQ deep assay plates. Purified libraries were measured with a Qubit 3.0 fluorometer, size-checked on a Bioanalyzer 2100, and measured again with the KAPA Library Quantification kit. Every immunoSEQ 96-well plate was sequenced on a separate single-read 150-cycle Illumina NextSeq 550 flow cell. The paper's data handling went like this. Because the immunoSEQ output included only junctional sequences and no quality scores, the filtering could not be the same as the filtering used for full-length reads. To assign V/J genes and CDR3, sequences were annotated against IMGT germline references using PyIR, a Python wrapper for IgBLAST v1.9. Reads were filtered out if the reads had weak V/J assignments (E-value above 1e-6), no CDR3, stop codons, out-of-frame junctions, or ambiguous translated residues. V3J clonotypes were defined as sequences sharing the same inferred V gene, J gene, and CDR3 amino acid sequence. The percentage overlap between two repertoires was calculated by dividing the number of shared unique clonotypes by the size of the smaller repertoire. Three approaches were used to assess repertoire richness: RTK rarefaction, the Chao1 estimator, and Recon v2.1 estimates of unobserved clonotypes. In TCRdb, the immuneACCESS table is reduced to in-frame sequences with V and J assigned. These tables do not hold every clone; where another copy was compared, an unresolved V gene accounts for under half, and the others remain unexplained. V and J calls and clone size come straight from that table; D and trimming were deduced from the DNA. The sample table contains roughly 500,000 clones; only one count was recorded for roughly four fifths of them. The ten largest clonotypes hold over 10% of the sample.

The CDR3 runs 13 residues from the cysteine to the phenylalanine. The entry retains the CDR3 DNA only, 39 bases that are in frame from base 1. CDR1 is given as SGHTA and CDR2 as FQGNSA, both from the germline V gene. V was cut back by 1 base and J by 15 bases, leaving a gap of 16 bases between them. Donors were healthy HIV-negative adults with no recently reported acute infections or vaccinations. Every donor was a Caucasian adult living in Nashville, Tennessee, USA. For unsorted samples, about 90 million PBMCs were counted, and genomic DNA was extracted using the QIAamp DNA Blood Mini kit. After blood collection by leukapheresis, PBMCs were isolated using Ficoll-Histopaque density gradient centrifugation and then cryopreserved in the vapor phase of liquid nitrogen.

Source material: PBMCs. The clonotype comes from a woman aged 40 to 50 in good health. Some clones in this sample may be carry-over from other donors' samples. The sequence joins TRBV7-2 to TRBJ2-1, and possibly TRBD2, on 6 matching bases. The CDR3 corresponds to CASSLVAPSDLFF. The nucleotide sequence reads as follows: TGTGCCAGCAGCTTAGTGGCACCTAGCGATCTGTTCTTC.